These 29 T cell receptor beta chains originate from one sample sequenced in a study of CD8+ T cells in alopecia areata. For five or six patients, CD4+ cells were sorted into CD25+CD127- cells. Investigators isolated RNA and reverse transcribed it into cDNA to act as the sequencing template. This table comes from immunoSEQ multiplex PCR, and its TCRdb copy is limited to in-frame clones, with some not included. The data show around 36,000 clones, more than 50% seen once. Sequencing was carried out using CD4+ Tregs sorted from blood. The origin of the receptors is a human donor with alopecia areata.

This chain connects TRBV7-6 to TRBJ2-2, with 8 positions matching TRBD1. Germline V gene lookup returns CDR1 SGHVS and CDR2 FNYEAQ. Trimming removed 2 bases from V and 2 bases from J; junction bases left unmatched: 10. The length of the CDR3 is 18 residues. The CDR3 reads CASSLFRTGQGNTGELFF. DNA for the CDR3: TGTGCCAGCAGCTTATTTAGGACAGGACAGGGAAACACCGGGGAGCTGTTTTTT.

This chain connects TRBV30 to TRBJ2-1; 8 bases line up with TRBD2. This CDR3 region has 14 residues. The V and J ends lost 7 bases and 6 bases, in that order; junction bases with no gene match: 11. In germline, CDR1 is GTSNPN, CDR2 SVGIG (reference sequence). This chain's CDR3 is CASEGLAGPNEQFF. The CDR3, as DNA: TGTGCCTCAGAAGGGCTAGCGGGCCCCAATGAGCAGTTCTTC.

V usage is TRBV4-2 and J usage is TRBJ2-1, with TRBD1 identical over 8 bases. J lost 4 bases, V lost 4 bases, and 12 bases had no gene match. From germline, CDR1 is LGHNA and CDR2 YNFKEQ. The CDR3 consists of 17 residues. CDR3 sequence: CASSRGGGQGAYNEQFF. DNA for the CDR3: TGTGCCAGCAGCCGAGGAGGAGGACAGGGAGCATACAATGAGCAGTTCTTC.

The chain recombines TRBV28 with TRBJ1-1, with TRBD1 identical over 10 bases. CDR1 MDHEN and CDR2 SYDVKM come from the germline V gene. This CDR3 spans 15 amino acids. J was trimmed by 8 bases and V by 7 bases; bases with no gene match: 13. CDR3 amino acids: CASTKTGGQTLEAFF. CDR3 bases: TGTGCCAGCACCAAGACAGGGGGCCAAACCCTGGAAGCTTTCTTT.

This clone has a handful of counts. For the CDR3, the DNA is TGCAGCGTTGCGAGGGGGAAGGAGTTCTTC. Translated, it gives CSVARGKEFF. The gene calls are TRBV29-1 and TRBJ2-1; TRBD1 is a possible D gene (6 bases). The germline CDR1 and CDR2 sequences are SQVTM and ANQGSEA. V was shortened by 4 bases and J by 14 bases, with 12 bases between the two germline ends. This CDR3 has 10 amino acids.

The V call is TRBV7-2, the J call TRBJ2-5; D remains unclear. CDR3 size: 12 residues. The germline V gene encodes CDR1 SGHTA and CDR2 FQGNSA. The V and J ends lost 5 bases and 5 bases respectively, with 9 bases between them. Here the CDR3 reads CASSPQVETQYF. The CDR3 region has the DNA TGTGCCAGCAGCCCCCAGGTGGAGACCCAGTACTTC.

A note on this clone: Distinct nucleotide sequences in the sample also encode this CDR3. Written as DNA, the CDR3 is TGTGCCTGGAGTGTAAGTTACGAGCAGTACTTC. The encoded protein is CAWSVSYEQYF. The V gene is TRBV30, the J gene TRBJ2-7; D call uncertain. In germline, CDR1 is GTSNPN, CDR2 SVGIG (reference sequence). This CDR3 comprises 11 residues. Trimming removed 0 bases at V and 4 bases at J, with 4 bases between.

The chain employs TRBV7-2 and TRBJ1-4, with a tentative D call TRBD1 (5 bases). Trimming cost V 1 base and J 5 bases, with 11 bases left between them. The CDR3 has 15 residues. Germline V gives CDR1 SGHTA, CDR2 FQGNSA. CDR3 nucleotides: TGTGCCAGCAGCTTAGATGCGGGGCGGAATGAAAAACTGTTTTTT. It encodes CASSLDAGRNEKLFF.

The sample holds a few counts of this clone. The rearrangement uses TRBV15 and TRBJ2-5, with a possible D match to TRBD1 (6 bases). Germline assignment: CDR1 LNHNV and CDR2 YYDKDF (reference sequence). Trimming stripped 0 bases from V and 2 bases from J, with 10 bases between. The CDR3 consists of 15 residues. Here the CDR3 DNA reads TGTGCCACCAGCAGAGATCTGGGACAACAAGAGACCCAGTACTTC. Protein: CATSRDLGQQETQYF.

The V gene is TRBV6-6, the J gene TRBJ1-5; D possibly corresponds to TRBD1 (6 bases). The CDR3 is 15 residues long. CDR1 is MNHNY, CDR2 SVGAGI, per germline (reference sequence). V lost 0 bases and J 7 bases, leaving 13 bases between the germline ends. The CDR3 is CASSYSSGVGQPQHF. CDR3 in DNA: TGTGCCAGCAGTTACTCCTCAGGGGTAGGGCAGCCCCAGCATTTT.

This chain joins TRBV13 and TRBJ1-2; maybe TRBD1 (5 bases). Trimming left V 5 bases short and J 4 bases short, with 14 bases between. Per the germline V gene, CDR1 is PRHDT and CDR2 is FYEKMQ (reference sequence). The CDR3 runs 14 residues. DNA of the CDR3: TGTGCCAGCAGCGGTACGGGACGGCTCTATGGCTACACCTTC. It translates to CASSGTGRLYGYTF.

This clone came up a few times. The chain combines TRBV29-1 with TRBJ2-7, with TRBD1 matching 8 bases. Germline CDR1 and CDR2: SQVTM and ANQGSEA. V lost 4 bases, J lost 5 bases, and 19 bases stayed unmatched. This CDR3 spans 17 amino acids. As DNA, the CDR3 is TGCAGCGTTGGGCCAGGGGGCTTTGCGGGCGCTAGGGACGAGCAGTACTTC. Amino acids: CSVGPGGFAGARDEQYF.

This clone was seen only a few times. The V call is TRBV7-9, the J call TRBJ1-1, with D possibly matching TRBD1 (5 bases). The germline V and J ends were trimmed by 5 bases and 5 bases, with 12 bases remaining between them. The CDR3 has 13 amino acids. CDR1 is SEHNR, CDR2 FQNEAQ, per germline (reference sequence). In DNA, the CDR3 is TGTGCCAGCAGCCCATCTGGGGGGACTGAAGCTTTCTTT. Amino acids: CASSPSGGTEAFF. The full variable domain, completed using reference TRBV7-9 and TRBJ1-1, is DTGVSQNPRHKITKRGQNVTFRCDPISEHNRLYWYRQTLGQGPEFLTYFQNEAQLEKSRLLSDRFSAERPKGSFSTLEIQRTEQGDSAMYLCASSPSGGTEAFFGQGTRLTVV.

The chain carries TRBV7-2 and TRBJ2-3; D is ambiguous. The ends were cut back, 1 base at V and 5 bases at J, with 7 bases in the middle. CDR3 length: 13 residues. Germline CDR1 SGHTA, CDR2 FQGNSA. The CDR3 loop is CASSLGFEDTQYF. The CDR3 coding sequence is TGTGCCAGCAGCTTAGGGTTTGAAGATACGCAGTATTTT.

This chain joins TRBV11-2 and TRBJ2-1, with a tentative D call TRBD2 (6 bases). The CDR3 spans 16 residues. The V end was cut by 1 base, the J end by 8 bases, with 18 bases between. CDR1 SGHAT and CDR2 FQNNGV come from the germline V gene. In nucleotides, the CDR3 is TGTGCCAGCAGCTTAGTTTCCAGCCGTGGAGGGCATGAGCAGTTCTTC. It encodes CASSLVSSRGGHEQFF. Combining the CDR3 with reference TRBV11-2 and TRBJ2-1 gives the whole variable domain EAGVAQSPRYKIIEKRQSVAFWCNPISGHATLYWYQQILGQGPKLLIQFQNNGVVDDSQLPKDRFSAERLKGVDSTLKIQPAKLEDSAVYLCASSLVSSRGGHEQFFGPGTRLTVL.

This sequence joins TRBV7-2 and TRBJ1-1; no clear D. CDR1 and CDR2 (germline): SGHTA, FQGNSA. Deletions cut 2 bases from V and 9 bases from J, with 13 bases between. The CDR3 loop spans 13 amino acids. CDR3 loop: CASSLQDRTQAFF. CDR3 DNA sequence: TGTGCCAGCAGCTTACAGGATCGAACCCAAGCTTTCTTT.

V usage is TRBV7-3 and J usage is TRBJ1-6; TRBD1 agrees at 8 bases. CDR3 length equals 16 residues. Germline V gives CDR1 SGHTA, CDR2 FQGTGA. J lost 10 bases, V lost 1 base, and 9 bases had no gene match. CDR3 in DNA: TGTGCCAGCAGCTTAAACGAGGCAGGGGGCGGATCACCCCTCCACTTT. Its protein is CASSLNEAGGGSPLHF. The complete variable domain, with remaining parts taken from reference TRBV7-3 and TRBJ1-6, reads GAGVSQTPSNKVTEKGKYVELRCDPISGHTALYWYRQSLGQGPEFLIYFQGTGAADDSGLPNDRFFAVRPEGSVSTLKIQRTERGDSAVYLCASSLNEAGGGSPLHFGNGTRLTVT.

Note on this clone: Other DNA sequences in the same sample also yield this CDR3. CDR3 DNA: TGTGCCAGCAGCTTCCGAGATACGCAGTATTTT. Translation gives CASSFRDTQYF. V and J are TRBV5-6 and TRBJ2-3; D uncertain. V was pared by 2 bases and J by 5 bases, with 3 bases between. The CDR3 extends over 11 amino acids. Germline V gene sequence: CDR1 SGHDT, CDR2 YYEEEE.

This clone occurred a few times. The chain recombines TRBV4-3 with TRBJ1-1; D gene ambiguous. CDR1 and CDR2 from the germline V gene are LGHNA and YSLEER. The CDR3 has 14 residues. Trimming shortened V by 1 base and J by 1 base, and 7 bases separated the two germline ends. CDR3 sequence: CASSQAPGNTEAFF. DNA for the CDR3: TGCGCCAGCAGCCAAGCCCCAGGGAACACTGAAGCTTTCTTT.

By proportion, this clone is medium-sized. At one end the junction does not follow the germline gene, possibly because of a read error. The rearrangement links TRBV7-2 to TRBJ2-3; 7 bases agree with TRBD2. Germline CDR1 SGHTA, CDR2 FQGNSA. The CDR3 totals 12 residues. As DNA, the CDR3 is TGTGCCAGCAGCCTAGCGGCGGGTACGCAGTATTTT. Translation gives CASSLAAGTQYF. Together with reference TRBV7-2 and TRBJ2-3, the CDR3 gives the full variable domain: GAGVSQSPSNKVTEKGKDVELRCDPISGHTALYWYRQSLGQGLEFLIYFQGNSAPDKSGLPSDRFSAERTGGSVSTLTIQRTQQEDSAVYLCASSLAAGTQYFGPGTRLTVL.

Only one count was recorded for this clone. The chain employs TRBV27 and TRBJ1-2, with TRBD1 as a possible D gene (6 bases). CDR3 length: 15 amino acids. The germline CDR1 and CDR2 sequences are MNHEY and SMNVEV (reference sequence). Deletions cut 5 bases from V and 2 bases from J, with 15 bases between. CDR3 protein: CASSPSGGPNYGYTF. In DNA, the CDR3 is TGTGCCAGCAGTCCGTCCGGGGGGCCGAACTATGGCTACACCTTC.

This chain joins TRBV4-2 and TRBJ2-5; 10 bases fit TRBD2. From germline, CDR1 is LGHNA and CDR2 YNFKEQ. V trimming: 0 bases; J trimming: 5 bases; junction bases outside the gene matches: 12. The CDR3 is made up of 18 amino acids. In DNA, the CDR3 is TGTGCCAGCAGCCAAGAAAGGGGAAGCGGGGGGGCGGTCGAGACCCAGTACTTC. It yields the protein CASSQERGSGGAVETQYF.

V is TRBV30 and J is TRBJ2-3; TRBD2 matches 9 bases. Germline CDR1 and CDR2: GTSNPN and SVGIG (reference sequence). Unmatched junction bases numbered 9, after V lost 3 bases and J lost 5 bases. The CDR3 sequence is 15 residues long. The CDR3 region is CAWRRTSGSRDTQYF. CDR3 DNA: TGTGCCTGGAGACGCACTAGCGGGTCACGAGATACGCAGTATTTT.

This rearrangement joins TRBV7-9 to TRBJ2-5; 11 positions agree with TRBD1. V shed 5 bases and J 5 bases; nucleotides not matched to a gene: 7. The CDR3 totals 15 residues. Germline V CDR1 and CDR2: SEHNR, FQNEAQ (reference sequence). The CDR3 reads CASSTRTGGTETQYF. The CDR3 DNA follows: TGTGCCAGCAGCACACGGACAGGGGGCACGGAGACCCAGTACTTC.

The chain couples TRBV28 to TRBJ2-6, with TRBD1 as a possible D gene (6 bases). Per germline, CDR1 MDHEN and CDR2 SYDVKM. Trimming pared 5 bases from V and 0 bases from J, leaving 11 bases between. CDR3 length: 16 residues. The CDR3 region is CASSLTGFSGANVLTF. CDR3 bases: TGTGCCAGCAGTCTCACAGGGTTCTCTGGGGCCAACGTCCTGACTTTC.

The chain employs TRBV30 and TRBJ1-3; the D is unclear. The CDR3 sequence is 13 residues long. CDR1 GTSNPN and CDR2 SVGIG come from the germline V gene (reference sequence). V was clipped by 3 bases and J by 2 bases, with 8 bases between them. For the CDR3, the DNA is TGTGCCTGGAGCCGTGCGACTGGAAACACCATATATTTT. It specifies CAWSRATGNTIYF.

This chain uses TRBV30 with TRBJ2-3, with D possibly matching TRBD2 (7 bases). Deletions cut 4 bases from V and 6 bases from J, with 20 bases between. CDR3 size: 15 residues. Germline values: CDR1 GTSNPN, CDR2 SVGIG (reference sequence). CDR3 sequence: CAWNHGGGAWDTQYF. CDR3 nucleotides: TGTGCCTGGAACCATGGTGGGGGGGCCTGGGATACGCAGTATTTT.

The V and J genes are TRBV6-6 and TRBJ2-1; D is ambiguous. Germline V gene data show CDR1 as MNHNY and CDR2 as SVGAGI (reference sequence). The V gene lost 6 bases and the J gene lost 12 bases, with 12 bases spanning the gap. The CDR3 runs to 11 residues. The CDR3 coding sequence is TGTGCCAGCAGCCCCTTGAGTGGGCAGTTCTTC. Amino acid sequence: CASSPLSGQFF.

The rearrangement links TRBV7-9 to TRBJ1-1; TRBD1 matches 9 bases. CDR3 size: 14 residues. Germline V CDR1 and CDR2: SEHNR, FQNEAQ (reference sequence). The V segment lost 3 bases and the J segment 2 bases; nucleotides outside the gene matches: 1. CDR3 sequence (DNA): TGTGCCAGCAGCTTGGGACAGGGAAACACTGAAGCTTTCTTT. As protein: CASSLGQGNTEAFF.